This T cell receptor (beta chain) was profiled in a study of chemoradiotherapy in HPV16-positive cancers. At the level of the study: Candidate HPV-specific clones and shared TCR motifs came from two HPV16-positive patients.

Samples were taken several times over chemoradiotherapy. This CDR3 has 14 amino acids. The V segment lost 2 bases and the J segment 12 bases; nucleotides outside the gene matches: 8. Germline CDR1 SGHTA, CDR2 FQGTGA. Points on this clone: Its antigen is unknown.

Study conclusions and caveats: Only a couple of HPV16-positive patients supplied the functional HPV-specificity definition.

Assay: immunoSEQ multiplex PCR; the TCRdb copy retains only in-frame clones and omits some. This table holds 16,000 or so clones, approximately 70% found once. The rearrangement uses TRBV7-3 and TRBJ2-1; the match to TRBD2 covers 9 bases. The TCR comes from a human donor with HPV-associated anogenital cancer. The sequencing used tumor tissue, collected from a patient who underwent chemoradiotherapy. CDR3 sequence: CASSLLAGSSLQFF. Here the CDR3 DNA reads TGTGCCAGCAGCTTACTAGCGGGGTCATCTCTGCAGTTCTTC. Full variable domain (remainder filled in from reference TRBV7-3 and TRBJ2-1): GAGVSQTPSNKVTEKGKYVELRCDPISGHTALYWYRQSLGQGPEFLIYFQGTGAADDSGLPNDRFFAVRPEGSVSTLKIQRTERGDSAVYLCASSLLAGSSLQFFGPGTRLTVL.